This TCR beta chain was recorded in a study of blood T cell repertoires in COVID-19. As for the study in general: Nucleic acid was either cDNA or gDNA, and it came from T cells, B-cell-depleted T cells, or PBMCs.

Under the authors' procedure: The authors estimated nucleated cell counts from reference gene primer amplification. Data came from immunoSEQ multiplex PCR; TCRdb stores just in-frame clones and leaves some out. V and J calls and clone size are those listed in that table; D and trimming were worked out from the DNA. The repertoire consists of some 94,000 clones, with about 70% occurring once and the leading ten covering 20% to 25%. Trimming removed 3 bases from V and 0 bases from J; junction bases left unmatched: 0. Looked up from germline, CDR1 is LNHDA and CDR2 is SQIVND (reference sequence). This CDR3 has 14 residues.

The chain combines TRBV19 with TRBJ2-3; 7 nucleotides align to TRBD1. This receptor was identified in a woman in her sixties or seventies in a cohort sampled during active or convalescent COVID-19. Material: peripheral blood. The CDR3 loop is CASSMTGSTDTQYF. CDR3 in DNA: TGTGCCAGTAGTATGACAGGGAGCACAGATACGCAGTATTTT.